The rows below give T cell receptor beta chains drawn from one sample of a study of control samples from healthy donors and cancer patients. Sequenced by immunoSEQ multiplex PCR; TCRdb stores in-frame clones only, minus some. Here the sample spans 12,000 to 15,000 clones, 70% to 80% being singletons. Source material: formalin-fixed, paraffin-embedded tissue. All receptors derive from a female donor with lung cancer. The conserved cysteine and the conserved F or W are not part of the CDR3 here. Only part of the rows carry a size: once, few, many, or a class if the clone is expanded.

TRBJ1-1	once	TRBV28	ASSSPLGGEGTEAF
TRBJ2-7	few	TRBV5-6	ASSLGGFGLTYEQY
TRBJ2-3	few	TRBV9	ASSVGGRVGSDTQY
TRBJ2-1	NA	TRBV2	ASNQGADPDEQF
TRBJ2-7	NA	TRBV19	ASSPFLSSYEQY
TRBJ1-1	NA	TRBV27	ASARGEVTEAF
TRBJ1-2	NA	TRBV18	ASSLMADRHYGYT
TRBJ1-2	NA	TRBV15	ATSQDGRYGYT
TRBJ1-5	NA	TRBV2	ASSEIGLSNQPQH
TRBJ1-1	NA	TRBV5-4	ASSGEDTEAF
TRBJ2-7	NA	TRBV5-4	ASSMDRGEQY
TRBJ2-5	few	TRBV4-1	ASSQGQAQETQY
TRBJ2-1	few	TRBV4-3	ASSQGNHNEQF
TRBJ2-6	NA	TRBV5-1	ASSGGQVSSGANVLT
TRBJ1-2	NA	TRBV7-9	ASSLIGTGNYGYT
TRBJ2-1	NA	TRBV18	ASSPLAGGGSHEQF
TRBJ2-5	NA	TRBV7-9	ASSLDFAGEKTQY
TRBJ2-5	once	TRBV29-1	SVVGRGRTQY
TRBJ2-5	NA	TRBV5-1	ASSLDVAGGLETQY
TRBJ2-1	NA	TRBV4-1	ASSKGPSGGLYNEQF
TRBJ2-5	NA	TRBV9	ASSVGSLTRETQY
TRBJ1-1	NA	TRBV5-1	ATKGGTGITEAF
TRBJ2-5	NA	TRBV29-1	SVDRDPGTQY
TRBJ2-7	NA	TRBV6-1	ASSELAEGYEQY
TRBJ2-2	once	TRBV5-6	ASSFGAGELF
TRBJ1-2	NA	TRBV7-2	ASSLVTGRDGYT
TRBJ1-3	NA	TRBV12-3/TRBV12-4	ASRQASGNTIY
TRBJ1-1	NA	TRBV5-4	ASSTRGGNTEAF
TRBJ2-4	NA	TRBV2	ASSLDHVVSMAKNIQY
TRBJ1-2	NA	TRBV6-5	ASSFPDTPNYGYT
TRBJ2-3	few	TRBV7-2	ASSFAGGRPDTQY
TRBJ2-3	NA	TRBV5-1	ASSWTSGGDGTQY
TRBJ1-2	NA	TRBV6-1	ASSEQLGGLYGYT
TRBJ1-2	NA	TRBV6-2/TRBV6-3	ASSPLHRSYGYT
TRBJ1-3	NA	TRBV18	ASSPPGNTIY
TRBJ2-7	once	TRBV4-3	ASSQEGLAGEVGQY
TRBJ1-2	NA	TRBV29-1	SVEGNRGAGYT
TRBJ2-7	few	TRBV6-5	ASRPGTGGSYEQY
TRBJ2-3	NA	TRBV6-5	ASSSGQSTDTQY
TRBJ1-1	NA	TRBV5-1	ASSSGQAFNTEAF
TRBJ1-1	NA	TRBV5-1	ASSLGGATGVSGTEAF
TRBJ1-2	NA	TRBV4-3	ASSQDRSGARGYT
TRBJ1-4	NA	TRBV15	ATSRDRGEEKLF
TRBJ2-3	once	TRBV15	ATSRVRLAGSTSTDTQY
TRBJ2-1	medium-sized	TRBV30	AWTGGSEQF
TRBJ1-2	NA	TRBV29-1	STQTGGGYT
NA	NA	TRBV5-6	ASSLGENYYYEQY
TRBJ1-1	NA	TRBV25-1	ASSLRGMNTEAF
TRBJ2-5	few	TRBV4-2	ASSQAGLAGGATYQETQY
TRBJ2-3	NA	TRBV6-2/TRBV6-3	ASSLWTAEGTDTQY
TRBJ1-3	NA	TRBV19	ASGSLTGQAGNTIY
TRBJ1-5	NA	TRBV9	ASSTGGSNQPQH
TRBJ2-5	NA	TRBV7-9	ASGYGVQETQY
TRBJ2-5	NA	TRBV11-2	ASSLVLAGETQY